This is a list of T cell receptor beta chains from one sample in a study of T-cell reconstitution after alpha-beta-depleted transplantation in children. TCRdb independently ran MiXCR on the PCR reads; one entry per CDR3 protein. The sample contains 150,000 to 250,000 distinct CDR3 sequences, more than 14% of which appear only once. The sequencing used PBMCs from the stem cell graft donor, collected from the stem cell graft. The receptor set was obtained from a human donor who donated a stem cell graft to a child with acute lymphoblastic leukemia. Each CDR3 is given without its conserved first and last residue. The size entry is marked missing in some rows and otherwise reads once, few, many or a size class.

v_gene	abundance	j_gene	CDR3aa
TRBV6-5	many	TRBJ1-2	ASSYSGTNYGYT
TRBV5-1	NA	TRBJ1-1	ASSPKGGSWDTEAF
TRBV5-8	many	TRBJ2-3	ASSLADTQY
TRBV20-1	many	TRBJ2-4	SARDQGAKNIQY
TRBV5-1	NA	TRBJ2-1	ASRIGTDNEQF
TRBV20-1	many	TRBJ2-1	SGGLPSYNEQF
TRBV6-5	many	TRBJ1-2	ASSYRGQGALQGYT
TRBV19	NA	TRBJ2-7	ASSPHGASSYEQY
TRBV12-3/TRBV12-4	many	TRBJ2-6	ASSSGRGQGSTNVLT
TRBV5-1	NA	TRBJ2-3	ASRKIQGAPPDTQY
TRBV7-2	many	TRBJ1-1	ASSFPRQGNTEAF
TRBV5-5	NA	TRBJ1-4	ASSAPGGAGEKLF
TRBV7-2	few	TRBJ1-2	ASSRRQGGPYGYT
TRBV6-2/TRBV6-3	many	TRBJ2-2	ASSKTSGYGGELF
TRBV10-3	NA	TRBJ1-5	AISESSLPNQPQH
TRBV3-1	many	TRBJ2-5	ASSQASYQETQY
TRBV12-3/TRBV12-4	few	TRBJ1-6	ASSTGLENSPLH
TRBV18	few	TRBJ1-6	ASSPRGYSPGSPLH
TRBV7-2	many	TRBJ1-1	ASSRGDLRVQQEAF
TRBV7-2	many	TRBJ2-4	ASSLASGTGGRNIQY
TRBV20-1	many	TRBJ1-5	SARAGRRLVQPQH
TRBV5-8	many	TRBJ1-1	ASSLEGVMGTTEAF